One and the same sample provided the 8 T cell receptor beta chains below, sequenced in a study of early T cells in non-severe SARS-CoV-2 infection. TCRdb reprocessed the 5' RACE reads via MiXCR and lists one record per CDR3 protein. This sample carries approximately 56,000 distinct CDR3 sequences, about 9.3% of them seen once, and the ten largest clones take 3.5% to 5%. The sequencing input was whole blood. The receptors originated from an adult who was a healthcare worker with PCR-confirmed SARS-CoV-2 infection or an uninfected control (not recorded which).

This clonotype was seen at least ten times. This chain links TRBV7-9 with TRBJ1-6; TRBD1 might be the D (6 bases). Trimming took 3 bases from V and 5 from J, leaving 8 bases between them. In germline, CDR1 is SEHNR, CDR2 FQNEAQ (reference sequence). The CDR3 contains 14 residues. CDR3 DNA sequence: TGTGCCAGCAGCTTGACAGGAGATAATTCACCCCTCCACTTT. As protein: CASSLTGDNSPLHF.

This clonotype was seen only a few times. The CDR3 sequence: CASRYGDGPLHF. The CDR3 coding sequence is TGTGCCAGCAGGTACGGCGACGGGCCCCTCCACTTT. The chain carries TRBV6-2 or TRBV6-3 and TRBJ1-6; D is ambiguous. Germline V CDR1 and CDR2: MNHEY, SVGEGT. V dropped 6 bases and J dropped 13 bases, with 13 bases sitting between them. CDR3 length equals 12 residues.

Many counts were recorded for this clonotype. The chain recombines TRBV19 with TRBJ1-5, with a tentative D call TRBD1 (6 bases). Looked up from germline, CDR1 is LNHDA and CDR2 is SQIVND (reference sequence). With 6 bases removed from V and 0 bases from J, the gap between germline ends came to 9 bases. CDR3 length: 14 amino acids. For the CDR3, the DNA is TGTGCCAGTAGACAGGGATATAGCAATCAGCCCCAGCATTTT. This codes for CASRQGYSNQPQHF.

This clonotype was found many times. V is TRBV12-3 or TRBV12-4 and J is TRBJ1-1, with D hard to call. The CDR3 covers 13 residues. Trimming took off 3 bases at V and 1 base at J, with 6 bases between the two ends. CDR3 region: CASSFWQNTEAFF. DNA of the CDR3: TGTGCCAGCAGTTTCTGGCAGAACACTGAAGCTTTCTTT.

The rearrangement links TRBV20-1 to TRBJ2-7; D perhaps matches TRBD1 (5 bases). The CDR3 has 14 residues. Trimming removed 1 base from V and 1 base from J, with 11 bases in between. Germline CDR1 is DFQATT and CDR2 is SNEGSKA (reference sequence). The CDR3 reads CSARGQGGSYEQYF. CDR3 DNA sequence: TGCAGTGCTAGAGGGCAGGGTGGGTCCTACGAGCAGTACTTC.

At least ten counts were recorded for this clonotype. The genes are TRBV7-8 and TRBJ1-2, with 10 bases lining up with TRBD1. The CDR3 totals 14 residues. Germline CDR1 reads SGHVS; CDR2 reads FQNEAQ. V lost 7 bases to trimming and J lost 6 bases; unmatched junction nucleotides: 8. The CDR3 sequence: CASTDRGRDDGYTF. CDR3 sequence (DNA): TGTGCCAGCACCGACAGGGGGCGCGATGATGGCTACACCTTC.

This clonotype was counted ten times or more. The genes are TRBV6-5 and TRBJ2-3; 12 nucleotides line up with TRBD2. CDR1 and CDR2 (germline): MNHEY, SVGAGI. The CDR3 is 16 amino acids. V lost 8 bases, J lost 3 bases, and 9 bases stayed unmatched. CDR3 protein: CASWSSGRAGTDTQYF. CDR3 coding DNA: TGTGCCAGCTGGTCTAGCGGGAGGGCTGGGACAGATACGCAGTATTTT.

V usage is TRBV6-1 and J usage is TRBJ2-1; 8 bases align to TRBD2. The CDR3 has 16 amino acids. The junction had 6 bases not matched to a gene; V was cut back by 3 bases and J by 2 bases. From germline, CDR1 is MNHNS and CDR2 SASEGT. The CDR3 spells CASSDIAGRAYNEQFF. CDR3 coding DNA: TGTGCCAGCAGTGATATAGCGGGGAGGGCCTACAATGAGCAGTTCTTC.